These T cell receptor beta chains were read from a single sample in a study of cytomegalovirus exposure and HLA in healthy donors. The protocol was immunoSEQ multiplex PCR, while the TCRdb copy is restricted to in-frame clones and leaves out a portion. Of tens of thousands of clones in the sample, roughly 79% were seen once. Material for sequencing was PBMCs. These receptors were obtained from a man in his fifties in good health and CMV-seronegative. Each CDR3 is given with its conserved first and last residue. Fields, in order: clone size, J gene, D gene, V gene, CDR3 DNA, CDR3 protein. The D gene is left open where the match is weak. Size is stated for part of the rows, as once, few or many counts, or as a class when the clone is expanded.

clone_size: NA
j_call: TRBJ2-7
d_call: NA
v_call: TRBV9
cdr3_nt: TGTGCCAGCAGCCCTCGGTTTAGCGCAGGAAAGGCCGAGCAGTACTTC
cdr3_aa: CASSPRFSAGKAEQYF

clone_size: NA
j_call: TRBJ1-4
d_call: TRBD1
v_call: TRBV5-4
cdr3_nt: TGTGCCAGCAGCCTCAGACAGGGGGCTCTGGCTAATGAAAAACTGTTTTTT
cdr3_aa: CASSLRQGALANEKLFF

clone_size: NA
j_call: TRBJ2-1
d_call: NA
v_call: TRBV27
cdr3_nt: TGTGCCAGCACAGGGTCCCTCTACAATGAGCAGTTCTTC
cdr3_aa: CASTGSLYNEQFF

clone_size: once
j_call: TRBJ2-2
d_call: TRBD1
v_call: TRBV10-1
cdr3_nt: TGCGCCAGCAGTACAGGGGAGAACACCGGGGAGCTGTTTTTT
cdr3_aa: CASSTGENTGELFF

clone_size: NA
j_call: TRBJ1-2
d_call: NA
v_call: TRBV6-5
cdr3_nt: TGTGCCAGCAGTTACCTCGACAGTTCTCTTAACTATGGCTACACCTTC
cdr3_aa: CASSYLDSSLNYGYTF

clone_size: NA
j_call: TRBJ1-5
d_call: NA
v_call: TRBV2
cdr3_nt: TGTGCCAGCAGTGAGGGGGGGAAGTGGCCCCAGCATTTT
cdr3_aa: CASSEGGKWPQHF

clone_size: NA
j_call: TRBJ1-2
d_call: TRBD1
v_call: TRBV5-1
cdr3_nt: TGCGCCAGCGGGGGGACAGCTAACTATGGCTACACCTTC
cdr3_aa: CASGGTANYGYTF

clone_size: once
j_call: TRBJ2-5
d_call: NA
v_call: TRBV29-1
cdr3_nt: TGCAGCGTTGAACTACAGGCGGGGGCGAGAGAGACCCAGTACTTC
cdr3_aa: CSVELQAGARETQYF

clone_size: NA
j_call: TRBJ2-5
d_call: TRBD1
v_call: TRBV7-6
cdr3_nt: TGTGCCAGCAGCTTAGAGGCGGCAGGGGGCGGGTGGGACCAGTACTTC
cdr3_aa: CASSLEAAGGGWDQYF

clone_size: NA
j_call: TRBJ1-2
d_call: TRBD1
v_call: TRBV19
cdr3_nt: TGTGCCGCAGGACTTTTGGGACAGGGGGCGATAAGTGGCTACACCTTC
cdr3_aa: CAAGLLGQGAISGYTF

clone_size: NA
j_call: TRBJ2-2
d_call: NA
v_call: TRBV4-2
cdr3_nt: TGTGCCAGCAGCCAAGAGTCGGCGAACACCGGGGAGCTGTTTTTT
cdr3_aa: CASSQESANTGELFF

clone_size: NA
j_call: TRBJ2-7
d_call: TRBD2
v_call: TRBV18
cdr3_nt: TGTGCCAGCTCACCACCTAGCGGGAGGGCCAACGAGCAGTACTTC
cdr3_aa: CASSPPSGRANEQYF

clone_size: NA
j_call: TRBJ2-3
d_call: TRBD1
v_call: TRBV7-3
cdr3_nt: TGTGCCAGCAGCAGGGACAGGGGGCAAACAGATACGCAGTATTTT
cdr3_aa: CASSRDRGQTDTQYF

clone_size: NA
j_call: TRBJ2-7
d_call: NA
v_call: TRBV21-1
cdr3_nt: TGTGCCAGCAGCAAAGACAGGTCAACCGAGCAGTACTTC
cdr3_aa: CASSKDRSTEQYF

clone_size: NA
j_call: TRBJ2-7
d_call: NA
v_call: TRBV4-1
cdr3_nt: TGCGCCAGCAGCCAAGTCGTGCTTAGCTCCTACGAGCAGTACTTC
cdr3_aa: CASSQVVLSSYEQYF

clone_size: NA
j_call: TRBJ2-7
d_call: TRBD1
v_call: TRBV19
cdr3_nt: TGTGCCAGTAGTCCGGGGACAGGTGTCTACGAGCAGTACTTC
cdr3_aa: CASSPGTGVYEQYF

clone_size: NA
j_call: TRBJ2-3
d_call: TRBD2
v_call: TRBV10-1
cdr3_nt: TGCGCCAGCAGTGATAACGGGGGGGTTGGAGATACGCAGTATTTT
cdr3_aa: CASSDNGGVGDTQYF

clone_size: NA
j_call: TRBJ1-1
d_call: TRBD1
v_call: TRBV5-4
cdr3_nt: TGTGCCAGCAGCTTGAACAGGGGGCTCACTGAAGCTTTCTTT
cdr3_aa: CASSLNRGLTEAFF

clone_size: NA
j_call: TRBJ1-2
d_call: NA
v_call: TRBV6-5
cdr3_nt: TGTGCCAGCAGAGCAGACACCACCAGGGACTATGGCTACACCTTC
cdr3_aa: CASRADTTRDYGYTF

clone_size: once
j_call: TRBJ1-6
d_call: TRBD1
v_call: TRBV7-2
cdr3_nt: TGTGCCAGCAGCAACAATGCAGGGGGCAAATCACCCCTCCACTTT
cdr3_aa: CASSNNAGGKSPLHF

clone_size: NA
j_call: TRBJ1-2
d_call: NA
v_call: TRBV29-1
cdr3_nt: TGCAGCGTTCTTTCAGACAGCAACTATGGCTACACCTTC
cdr3_aa: CSVLSDSNYGYTF

clone_size: NA
j_call: TRBJ2-3
d_call: NA
v_call: TRBV10-1
cdr3_nt: TGCGCCAGCACTCGAAGTGACAGGGATACGCAGTATTTT
cdr3_aa: CASTRSDRDTQYF

clone_size: NA
j_call: TRBJ1-1
d_call: NA
v_call: TRBV5-1
cdr3_nt: TGCGCCAGCAGCTTGGTCTCCGGGCCAGGGGCGAACACTGAAGCTTTCTTT
cdr3_aa: CASSLVSGPGANTEAFF

clone_size: NA
j_call: TRBJ1-1
d_call: NA
v_call: TRBV10-1
cdr3_nt: TGCGCCAGCAGTGAAAGCTGGTCAGGGGAAGCTTTCTTT
cdr3_aa: CASSESWSGEAFF

clone_size: once
j_call: TRBJ1-2
d_call: TRBD1
v_call: TRBV19
cdr3_nt: TGTGCCAGTAGTGTCTCCGGGACAGGGGCCTATGGCTACACCTTC
cdr3_aa: CASSVSGTGAYGYTF

clone_size: NA
j_call: TRBJ1-3
d_call: TRBD1
v_call: TRBV30
cdr3_nt: TGTGCCTGGAGGACGACAGGGACTGGAAACACCATATATTTT
cdr3_aa: CAWRTTGTGNTIYF

clone_size: NA
j_call: TRBJ2-3
d_call: NA
v_call: TRBV25-1
cdr3_nt: TGTGCCAGCAGTGATGATTTAGGTAGCAAGACAGATACGCAGTATTTT
cdr3_aa: CASSDDLGSKTDTQYF

clone_size: NA
j_call: TRBJ1-1
d_call: TRBD1
v_call: TRBV15
cdr3_nt: TGTGCCACCAGCCAGGGGGATAGGAACACTGAAGCTTTCTTT
cdr3_aa: CATSQGDRNTEAFF

clone_size: NA
j_call: TRBJ1-2
d_call: NA
v_call: TRBV9
cdr3_nt: TGTGCCAGCAGCGACAGGGAAAAGTATGGCTACACCTTC
cdr3_aa: CASSDREKYGYTF

clone_size: NA
j_call: TRBJ1-2
d_call: TRBD1
v_call: TRBV19
cdr3_nt: TGTGCCGTTTCCCAGACAGGGGGCTATGGCTACACCTTC
cdr3_aa: CAVSQTGGYGYTF

clone_size: NA
j_call: TRBJ2-6
d_call: TRBD1
v_call: TRBV27
cdr3_nt: TGTGCCAGCAGTTTACTAGGCAGGGGGCCTTCTGGGGCCAACGTCCTGACTTTC
cdr3_aa: CASSLLGRGPSGANVLTF

clone_size: few
j_call: TRBJ1-1
d_call: NA
v_call: TRBV5-1
cdr3_nt: TGCGCCAGCAGCTTGGGTATGAACACTGAAGCTTTCTTT
cdr3_aa: CASSLGMNTEAFF

clone_size: NA
j_call: TRBJ2-7
d_call: TRBD2
v_call: TRBV14
cdr3_nt: TGTGCCAGCAGCCGGGGGACTAGCGGGGTCTACGAGCAGTACTTC
cdr3_aa: CASSRGTSGVYEQYF